A single sample gave rise to the 25 T cell receptor beta chains below, sequenced in a study of T-cell reconstitution after alpha-beta-depleted transplantation in children. The authors prepared the TCRbeta library with unique molecular identifiers. TCRdb re-called the PCR reads through MiXCR, storing one row per CDR3 protein. The repertoire includes roughly 220,000 distinct CDR3 sequences, approximately 12% of them detected once, and over 2.5% sits in the top ten. The material sequenced was PBMCs from the stem cell graft donor, taken from the stem cell graft. These receptors all stem from a human donor who donated a stem cell graft to a child with acute lymphoblastic leukemia.

The J gene is TRBJ2-5, the V gene TRBV30, with D maybe TRBD2 (7 bases). Germline assignment: CDR1 GTSNPN and CDR2 SVGIG (reference sequence). The germline V and J ends were trimmed by 4 bases and 4 bases, with 19 bases remaining between them. This CDR3 has 15 residues. The CDR3 spells CAWKVGAGAGETQYF. In DNA form, the CDR3 reads TGTGCCTGGAAGGTTGGGGCGGGGGCAGGAGAGACCCAGTACTTC. The full variable domain, with the rest looked up from reference TRBV30 and TRBJ2-5, is SQTIHQWPATLVQPVGSPLSLECTVEGTSNPNLYWYRQAAGRGLQLLFYSVGIGQISSEVPQNLSASRPQDRQFILSSKKLLLSDSGFYLCAWKVGAGAGETQYFGPGTRLLVL.

This clonotype was observed at least ten times. The rearrangement links TRBV27 to TRBJ1-4, with D uncertain. CDR1 and CDR2 (germline): MNHEY, SMNVEV (reference sequence). V was shortened by 1 base and J by 0 bases, with 9 bases between the two germline ends. The CDR3 contains 16 residues. This CDR3 is CASSLFPVATNEKLFF. The CDR3 region has the DNA TGTGCCAGCAGTTTATTCCCAGTTGCAACTAATGAAAAACTGTTTTTT.

A remark on this clonotype: A much larger clonotype is one base distant, so this may be a read error. The chain combines TRBV9 with TRBJ2-1, with D perhaps matching TRBD2 (6 bases). The CDR3 is 15 amino acids. Germline V CDR1 and CDR2: SGDLS, YYNGEE. CDR3 protein: CASCVDGGTINEQFF. CDR3 bases: TGTGCCAGCTGCGTAGATGGGGGGACCATTAATGAGCAGTTCTTC.

This clonotype has just a few counts. The V and J genes are TRBV19 and TRBJ2-7; 11 nucleotides match TRBD2. The junction had 9 bases not matched to a gene; V was cut back by 3 bases and J by 5 bases. The germline V gene has CDR1 LNHDA and CDR2 SQIVND (reference sequence). The CDR3 sequence is 16 residues long. CDR3 region: CASSMGFGTSGHEQYF. CDR3 in DNA: TGTGCCAGTAGTATGGGCTTCGGGACTAGCGGCCACGAGCAGTACTTC.

Ten or more counts support this clonotype. This chain joins TRBV7-2 and TRBJ2-7, with 7 bases aligning to TRBD2. Germline-derived CDR1 and CDR2 are SGHTA and FQGNSA. The CDR3 is 13 residues long. The trim removed 6 bases at V and 0 bases at J, leaving 2 bases unmatched. The CDR3 loop reads CASRGGNSYEQYF. CDR3 nucleotide sequence: TGTGCCAGCAGGGGGGGGAACTCCTACGAGCAGTACTTC. Combining the CDR3 with reference TRBV7-2 and TRBJ2-7 gives the whole variable domain GAGVSQSPSNKVTEKGKDVELRCDPISGHTALYWYRQSLGQGLEFLIYFQGNSAPDKSGLPSDRFSAERTGGSVSTLTIQRTQQEDSAVYLCASRGGNSYEQYFGPGTRLTVT.

This clonotype has a handful of counts. The rearrangement uses TRBV6-1 and TRBJ1-1, with no clear D. CDR1 and CDR2 from the germline V gene are MNHNS and SASEGT. The V and J ends lost 6 bases and 0 bases respectively, with 8 bases between them. The CDR3 loop spans 13 amino acids. CDR3 sequence: CASSRKMNTEAFF. For the CDR3, the DNA is TGTGCCAGCAGCAGGAAGATGAACACTGAAGCTTTCTTT.

This clonotype was recorded at least ten times. V usage is TRBV29-1 and J usage is TRBJ2-5; 7 bases align to TRBD2. The CDR3 is made up of 13 amino acids. CDR1 is SQVTM and CDR2 is ANQGSEA in the germline V gene. V trimming: 7 bases; J trimming: 7 bases; junction bases outside the gene matches: 12. The CDR3: CSAEGTQRGTQYF. CDR3 DNA sequence: TGCAGCGCTGAGGGGACCCAGCGGGGGACCCAGTACTTC.

The chain is built from TRBV25-1 and TRBJ2-3; 10 nucleotides agree with TRBD2. The CDR3 is made up of 12 amino acids. V dropped 6 bases and J dropped 12; count of bases not matched to a gene: 6. Germline V gives CDR1 MGHDK, CDR2 SYGVNS. The CDR3 spells CASSVAGGYQYF. The CDR3 DNA follows: TGTGCCAGCAGCGTAGCGGGGGGATATCAGTATTTT.

This clonotype was seen at least ten times. The V and J genes are TRBV20-1 and TRBJ2-3; either TRBD1 or TRBD2 may fit D (5 bases each). Germline V CDR1 and CDR2: DFQATT, SNEGSKA (reference sequence). V was cut by 5 bases and J by 3 bases, with 24 bases left in between. The CDR3 is 17 residues long. CDR3 sequence reads: CSARPIPGAVRTDTQYF. CDR3 bases: TGCAGTGCTCGCCCCATACCCGGGGCAGTTCGGACAGATACGCAGTATTTT.

This clonotype showed up many times. DNA of the CDR3: TGCAGTGCTGCCGGGACAGACTCCTACGAGCAGTACTTC. It specifies CSAAGTDSYEQYF. The chain recombines TRBV20-1 with TRBJ2-7, with TRBD1 matching over 7 bases. The germline V gene encodes CDR1 DFQATT and CDR2 SNEGSKA (reference sequence). Unmatched junction bases numbered 4, after V lost 5 bases and J lost 0 bases. The CDR3 contains 13 residues.

This clonotype occurred many times. This rearrangement joins TRBV6-2 or TRBV6-3 to TRBJ1-2; 7 positions match TRBD1. CDR3 length: 16 residues. V lost 6 bases and J lost 5; bases outside the gene matches: 15. Germline CDR1 and CDR2: MNHEY and SVGEGT. The CDR3 here is CASSRVTRGQEYGYTF. The CDR3, as DNA: TGTGCCAGCAGCCGAGTTACTAGAGGACAGGAGTATGGCTACACCTTC.

The sample holds many counts of this clonotype. The chain employs TRBV29-1 and TRBJ1-3, with D uncertain. This CDR3 contains 13 residues. Germline CDR1 reads SQVTM; CDR2 reads ANQGSEA. The V and J ends lost 3 bases and 2 bases respectively, with 8 bases between them. The DNA for the CDR3 is TGCAGCGTTGAGTCGGTAACTGGAAACACCATATATTTT. Protein product: CSVESVTGNTIYF.

This clonotype occurred many times. The V call is TRBV7-2, the J call TRBJ2-3; TRBD1 aligns across 9 bases. Germline V CDR1 and CDR2: SGHTA, FQGNSA. V shed 5 bases, J shed 3 bases, and the junction held 6 bases outside the gene matches. This CDR3 has 15 residues. The CDR3 DNA sequence: TGTGCCAGCAGCCCGCAGGACAGGGGAACAGATACGCAGTATTTT. Translating it yields CASSPQDRGTDTQYF.

Comment on this clonotype: Just one base apart from a much larger clone, this may be a read error. V is TRBV9 and J is TRBJ1-3; no clear D. The CDR3 is made up of 15 amino acids. Germline CDR1 is SGDLS and CDR2 is YYNGEE. The V end lost 0 bases, the J end lost 2 bases, and 9 bases lay between the germline ends. The CDR3 coding sequence is TGTGCCAGCAGCGTAGGATGGGAGGCTGGAAACACCATATATTTT. Translating it yields CASSVGWEAGNTIYF. Full variable domain (outside the CDR3, taken from reference TRBV9 and TRBJ1-3): DSGVTQTPKHLITATGQRVTLRCSPRSGDLSVYWYQQSLDQGLQFLIQYYNGEERAKGNILERFSAQQFPDLHSELNLSSLELGDSALYFCASSVGWEAGNTIYFGEGSWLTVV.

This clonotype was counted many times. The chain links TRBV4-3 to TRBJ1-3; 10 positions agree with TRBD1. CDR3 size: 18 residues. V dropped 0 bases and J dropped 4; count of bases not matched to a gene: 9. Germline assignment: CDR1 LGHNA and CDR2 YSLEER. The CDR3 DNA reads TGCGCCAGCAGCCAAGAGATTCCCGACAGGGGGCAGGGAAACACCATATATTTT. Residues: CASSQEIPDRGQGNTIYF.

The chain joins TRBV6-1 to TRBJ2-2, with D possibly matching TRBD2 (5 bases). V was pared by 5 bases and J by 0 bases, with 19 bases between. The CDR3 contains 18 residues. CDR1 MNHNS and CDR2 SASEGT come from the germline V gene. The CDR3 loop reads CASSPLEGRPTNTGELFF. The CDR3 DNA sequence: TGTGCCAGCAGTCCCCTTGAGGGCCGTCCAACGAACACCGGGGAGCTGTTTTTT.

The chain is built from TRBV12-3 or TRBV12-4 and TRBJ2-7; no clear D. The CDR3 runs to 16 residues. With 0 bases removed from V and 0 bases from J, the gap between germline ends came to 12 bases. The CDR3 DNA follows: TGTGCCAGCAGTTTAGCGCAAGGTAGGAGCTCCTACGAGCAGTACTTC. Amino acids: CASSLAQGRSSYEQYF.

Concerning this clonotype: A much larger clone lies a single base off, so this may be a read error. The chain has TRBV20-1 and TRBJ1-2; D gene unclear. Trimming removed 1 base at V and 7 bases at J, with 13 bases between. This CDR3 spans 13 amino acids. The germline gives CDR1 DFQATT, CDR2 SNEGSKA (reference sequence). DNA for the CDR3: TGCAGTGCTAGAGCTCCGGGCCCAAGTGGCTACACCTTC. It translates to CSARAPGPSGYTF.

This clonotype turned up a few times. The chain uses TRBV4-3 and TRBJ2-4, with TRBD2 matching 9 bases. CDR3 length equals 14 residues. V was clipped by 9 bases and J by 6 bases; unmatched bases: 9. The germline gives CDR1 LGHNA, CDR2 YSLEER. The CDR3 spells CASLKRRGGNIQYF. In DNA, the CDR3 is TGCGCCAGTCTAAAGAGGCGGGGGGGAAACATTCAGTACTTC.

This clonotype was counted at least ten times. The chain is built from TRBV20-1 and TRBJ1-2; D may be TRBD1 (6 bases). The CDR3 has 12 residues. V lost 1 base and J 11 bases, leaving 14 bases between the germline ends. In germline, CDR1 is DFQATT, CDR2 SNEGSKA (reference sequence). The CDR3: CSARVRGERYTF. CDR3 in DNA: TGCAGTGCTAGAGTAAGGGGGGAAAGATACACCTTC.

This clonotype occurred many times. The V call is TRBV5-1, the J call TRBJ2-6; a possible D gene is TRBD1 (6 bases). Germline V lookup: CDR1 SGHRS, CDR2 YFSETQ. Trimming stripped 4 bases from V and 2 bases from J, with 10 bases between. This CDR3 is built from 15 residues. CDR3 loop: CASSPDRTGANVLTF. The CDR3 DNA sequence: TGCGCCAGCAGCCCCGACAGGACTGGGGCCAACGTCCTGACTTTC.

This clonotype has a count of ten or more. The chain carries TRBV20-1 and TRBJ2-5; TRBD2 matches at 11 bases. Germline V gives CDR1 DFQATT, CDR2 SNEGSKA (reference sequence). The CDR3 runs 18 residues. V lost 5 bases and J lost 2; bases outside the gene matches: 16. CDR3 DNA sequence: TGCAGTGCTCCCGATAGCGGGAGGGCCATCTTTTCGCAAGAGACCCAGTACTTC. The encoded protein is CSAPDSGRAIFSQETQYF.

This clonotype has just a few counts. The chain uses TRBV29-1 and TRBJ2-1, with D perhaps TRBD2 (5 bases). The CDR3 has 13 residues. Trimming took off 3 bases at V and 8 bases at J, with 14 bases between the two ends. Germline CDR1 SQVTM, CDR2 ANQGSEA. The CDR3 DNA sequence: TGCAGCGTTGAGCGGGCCCCTTGGGATGAGCAGTTCTTC. Translating gives CSVERAPWDEQFF.

Ten or more counts support this clonotype. This rearrangement joins TRBV20-1 to TRBJ2-5, with D possibly being TRBD1 or TRBD2 (5 bases each). Per germline, CDR1 DFQATT and CDR2 SNEGSKA (reference sequence). V was cut by 7 bases and J by 1 base, with 10 bases left in between. The CDR3 consists of 12 residues. The CDR3 here is CSVSGGQETQYF. Written as DNA, the CDR3 is TGCAGTGTGTCTGGGGGCCAAGAGACCCAGTACTTC.

This clonotype was seen ten or more times. The V and J genes are TRBV29-1 and TRBJ2-3; 7 nucleotides agree with TRBD2. This CDR3 region has 12 residues. After removal of 7 bases from V and 3 bases from J, the junction contained 4 bases not matched to a gene. CDR1 is SQVTM and CDR2 is ANQGSEA in the germline V gene. The CDR3 region has the DNA TGCAGCGGGGAAGCGGGAACAGATACGCAGTATTTT. Its translation is CSGEAGTDTQYF.